What follows are 3 T cell receptor beta chains derived from one specimen sequenced in a study of T cell repertoires in cytomegalovirus infection. TCRdb re-analysed the reads in MiXCR, keeping a single row per CDR3 protein. The top ten hold approximately 15% of the sample, which has fewer than 300,000 distinct CDR3 sequences, about 25% seen once. Sequences were obtained from PBMCs. The receptors were gathered from a human donor in good health (CMV status not recorded). Some clones in this sample may be carry-over from other donors' samples.

This clonotype was seen a few times. The rearrangement uses TRBV14 and TRBJ2-7; no firm D call. V was pared by 1 base and J by 2 bases, with 12 bases between. CDR3 length equals 15 residues. Germline values: CDR1 SGHDN, CDR2 FVKESK. The CDR3 nucleotides read TGTGCCAGCAGCCAAGTCCACGACCGAACCTACGAGCAGTACTTC. Translating gives CASSQVHDRTYEQYF.

This clonotype was counted between two and nine times. The rearrangement links TRBV7-2 to TRBJ1-1; 9 bases align to TRBD1. V gave up 3 bases and J gave up 3 bases; unmatched junction bases: 8. Germline V CDR1 and CDR2: SGHTA, FQGNSA. The CDR3 spans 16 residues. DNA of the CDR3: TGTGCCAGCAGCTTCGACAGGGGGACGCCCCACACTGAAGCTTTCTTT. It specifies CASSFDRGTPHTEAFF. The full variable domain, in which reference TRBV7-2 and TRBJ1-1 provide the parts outside the CDR3, is GAGVSQSPSNKVTEKGKDVELRCDPISGHTALYWYRQSLGQGLEFLIYFQGNSAPDKSGLPSDRFSAERTGGSVSTLTIQRTQQEDSAVYLCASSFDRGTPHTEAFFGQGTRLTVV.

At least ten counts were recorded for this clonotype. V is TRBV7-3 and J is TRBJ1-1, with 7 bases aligning to TRBD1. Germline V gives CDR1 SGHTA, CDR2 FQGTGA. There are 13 residues in the CDR3. V was pared by 6 bases and J by 1 base, with 2 bases of the junction left unmatched. The CDR3 loop is CASSRQGNTEAFF. DNA of the CDR3: TGTGCCAGCAGTCGACAGGGGAACACTGAAGCTTTCTTT.